This T cell receptor (beta chain) was recovered during a study of T cells in Graves' hyperthyroidism and ophthalmopathy. This clonotype was seen ten or more times. The study defined stable Graves' hyperthyroidism as no ophthalmopathy progression within 18 months. J gave up 0 bases and V 6 bases, and 8 bases lay outside the gene matches. The CDR3 covers 16 residues. Authors of the study amplified TCR beta CDR3 regions from RNA transcripts. Primed by the HTBI set, a first-round RT-PCR was run on the TCR CDR3. TCRdb called the multiplex PCR reads again in MiXCR, with one record for every CDR3 protein. The data hold 500,000 to 650,000 distinct CDR3 sequences, with 14% observed a single time.

This sequence was found in a middle-aged woman with Graves' hyperthyroidism. This chain uses TRBV12-3 or TRBV12-4 with TRBJ2-1; 7 bases are a match to TRBD1. The sequenced sample consisted of blood. CDR3 sequence (DNA): TGTGCCAGCAGCCACAAGACAGGGAGCTCCTACAATGAGCAGTTCTTC. This gives the protein CASSHKTGSSYNEQFF.